Here is one TCR beta chain with its context. Germline V gene data show CDR1 as LNHDA and CDR2 as SQIVND (reference sequence). CDR3 size: 14 residues. Trimming took 6 bases from V and 1 from J; bases not matched to a gene: 5. The sample originates from a study of Ad26.COV2.S vaccination and SARS-CoV-2 variants. Study-level background: Ad26.COV2.S arm of COV1001 included the donor. Intramuscularly, Ad26.COV2.S was given either once or twice, 56 days apart.

Libraries were prepared by immunoSEQ multiplex PCR; TCRdb keeps only in-frame clonotypes and omits some of them. The data contain 350,000 to 400,000 clones, more than 85% of them singletons. Treatment here: 19 received Ad26.COV2.S at low or high dose, single or two shots; about five received placebo; per-sample allocation not given. The samples were gathered on day 63 after the first injection of vaccine or placebo. An adult of 18-55 years in Boston served as donor. The rearrangement links TRBV19 to TRBJ1-1; 7 positions match TRBD1. Sequencing was performed on peripheral blood, taken in a trial of Ad26.COV2.S vaccine versus placebo. The TCR comes from a person between 18 and 60 years old who received the Ad26.COV2.S COVID-19 vaccine or a placebo. The CDR3 nucleotides read TGTGCCAGTAGACCCAGGGGGGAGAACACTGAAGCTTTCTTT. It codes for CASRPRGENTEAFF.